This is a list of T cell receptor beta chains from one sample in a study of cytomegalovirus exposure and HLA in healthy donors. Produced via immunoSEQ multiplex PCR; TCRdb's table is partial and in-frame only. The sample lists roughly 100,000 clones, roughly 70% occurring once. Sequencing was done on a sample of PBMCs. These receptors were collected from a male donor in good health and CMV-seropositive. Each CDR3 is given with its conserved first and last residue. The order of the fields is clone size, D gene, V gene, J gene, CDR3 protein, CDR3 DNA. D genes are given only for firm matches. Clone size is not always given. Where it is, it says once, few, many or a class for expanded clones.

clone size: .; D gene: .; V gene: TRBV10-3; J gene: TRBJ2-7; CDR3 protein: CAISDGETRGEQYF; CDR3 DNA: TGTGCCATCAGTGATGGTGAGACCCGGGGCGAGCAGTACTTC
clone size: .; D gene: .; V gene: TRBV4-1; J gene: TRBJ1-5; CDR3 protein: CASSLTSQGRQPQHF; CDR3 DNA: TGCGCCAGCAGCCTAACATCGCAGGGGCGACAGCCCCAGCATTTT
clone size: .; D gene: .; V gene: TRBV20-1; J gene: TRBJ2-7; CDR3 protein: CSARQGYEQYF; CDR3 DNA: TGCAGTGCTAGACAGGGATACGAGCAGTACTTC
clone size: .; D gene: TRBD1; V gene: TRBV28; J gene: TRBJ2-5; CDR3 protein: CASRSTGGVETQYF; CDR3 DNA: TGTGCCAGCAGGTCCACAGGGGGCGTAGAGACCCAGTACTTC
clone size: few; D gene: .; V gene: TRBV28; J gene: TRBJ1-5; CDR3 protein: CASYSLLSQPQHF; CDR3 DNA: TGTGCCAGCTACAGTCTCCTAAGTCAGCCCCAGCATTTT
clone size: .; D gene: .; V gene: TRBV6-5; J gene: TRBJ2-1; CDR3 protein: CASSYSTQGGDEQFF; CDR3 DNA: TGTGCCAGCAGTTACTCGACCCAGGGGGGCGATGAGCAGTTCTTC
clone size: .; D gene: TRBD1; V gene: TRBV29-1; J gene: TRBJ1-1; CDR3 protein: CSVGGTGGWNTEAFF; CDR3 DNA: TGCAGCGTTGGGGGGACAGGAGGATGGAACACTGAAGCTTTCTTT
clone size: .; D gene: .; V gene: TRBV6-5; J gene: TRBJ2-3; CDR3 protein: CASTQRGTVTDTQYF; CDR3 DNA: TGTGCCAGCACCCAACGCGGGACTGTCACAGATACGCAGTATTTT
clone size: .; D gene: .; V gene: TRBV6-6; J gene: TRBJ1-6; CDR3 protein: CASVLREVYNSPLHF; CDR3 DNA: TGTGCCAGCGTTCTCCGGGAAGTTTATAATTCACCCCTCCACTTT
clone size: once; D gene: .; V gene: TRBV9; J gene: TRBJ2-3; CDR3 protein: CASSGMDSSTDTQYF; CDR3 DNA: TGTGCCAGCTCCGGGATGGACTCTAGCACAGATACGCAGTATTTT
clone size: .; D gene: TRBD2; V gene: TRBV29-1; J gene: TRBJ2-7; CDR3 protein: CSVGGTSGNYEQYF; CDR3 DNA: TGCAGCGTTGGTGGTACTAGCGGGAATTACGAGCAGTACTTC
clone size: .; D gene: TRBD1; V gene: TRBV28; J gene: TRBJ2-7; CDR3 protein: CASSLILGTGISYEQYF; CDR3 DNA: TGTGCCAGCAGTTTAATCCTTGGGACAGGGATCTCCTACGAGCAGTACTTC
clone size: .; D gene: .; V gene: TRBV7-3; J gene: TRBJ2-2; CDR3 protein: CASSLRTYTGELFF; CDR3 DNA: TGTGCCAGCAGCTTAAGGACATACACCGGGGAGCTGTTTTTT
clone size: .; D gene: .; V gene: TRBV27; J gene: TRBJ2-7; CDR3 protein: CASSLSPTREQYF; CDR3 DNA: TGTGCCAGCAGTTTATCCCCGACTCGAGAGCAGTACTTC
clone size: .; D gene: TRBD2; V gene: TRBV14; J gene: TRBJ2-7; CDR3 protein: CASSQVGRRGDYEQYF; CDR3 DNA: TGTGCCAGCAGCCAAGTTGGACGGCGGGGGGACTACGAGCAGTACTTC
clone size: .; D gene: .; V gene: TRBV7-6; J gene: TRBJ2-7; CDR3 protein: CASSLWAETYEQYF; CDR3 DNA: TGTGCCAGCAGCTTATGGGCAGAGACCTACGAGCAGTACTTC
clone size: .; D gene: .; V gene: TRBV7-2; J gene: TRBJ1-5; CDR3 protein: CASSPTREHQPQHF; CDR3 DNA: TGTGCCAGCAGCCCTACGAGGGAGCACCAGCCCCAGCATTTT
clone size: .; D gene: .; V gene: TRBV6-5; J gene: TRBJ2-2; CDR3 protein: CTLGGELFF; CDR3 DNA: TGCACCCTCGGCGGGGAGCTGTTTTTT
clone size: .; D gene: .; V gene: TRBV14; J gene: TRBJ1-1; CDR3 protein: CASSQDRGNTEAFF; CDR3 DNA: TGTGCCAGCAGCCAAGATAGGGGGAACACTGAAGCTTTCTTT
clone size: .; D gene: TRBD1; V gene: TRBV27; J gene: TRBJ1-1; CDR3 protein: CASSPLGQRKNTEAFF; CDR3 DNA: TGTGCCAGCAGTCCTCTGGGACAGAGAAAGAACACTGAAGCTTTCTTT
clone size: .; D gene: .; V gene: TRBV2; J gene: TRBJ2-7; CDR3 protein: CASSESRSSYEQYF; CDR3 DNA: TGTGCCAGCAGTGAGTCGAGGAGCTCCTACGAGCAGTACTTC
clone size: .; D gene: TRBD1; V gene: TRBV7-8; J gene: TRBJ2-7; CDR3 protein: CASSLKAKGQGYYEQYF; CDR3 DNA: TGTGCCAGCAGCTTAAAAGCGAAAGGACAGGGGTACTACGAGCAGTACTTC
clone size: once; D gene: .; V gene: TRBV10-3; J gene: TRBJ2-7; CDR3 protein: CAISDQGSRTSSYEQYF; CDR3 DNA: TGTGCCATCAGTGACCAGGGGTCCCGAACCAGCTCCTACGAGCAGTACTTC
clone size: .; D gene: .; V gene: TRBV5-1; J gene: TRBJ2-3; CDR3 protein: CASSRRLRQPPGDTQYF; CDR3 DNA: TGCGCCAGCAGCAGACGCCTCCGACAGCCACCTGGGGATACGCAGTATTTT
clone size: .; D gene: TRBD1; V gene: TRBV6-5; J gene: TRBJ1-5; CDR3 protein: CASRLQGTGNQPQNF; CDR3 DNA: TGTGCCAGCAGATTACAAGGGACAGGGAATCAGCCCCAGAATTTT
clone size: .; D gene: TRBD1; V gene: TRBV19; J gene: TRBJ2-7; CDR3 protein: CASSQGSGGPTEQYF; CDR3 DNA: TGTGCCAGTAGCCAAGGGTCAGGGGGCCCGACCGAGCAGTACTTC